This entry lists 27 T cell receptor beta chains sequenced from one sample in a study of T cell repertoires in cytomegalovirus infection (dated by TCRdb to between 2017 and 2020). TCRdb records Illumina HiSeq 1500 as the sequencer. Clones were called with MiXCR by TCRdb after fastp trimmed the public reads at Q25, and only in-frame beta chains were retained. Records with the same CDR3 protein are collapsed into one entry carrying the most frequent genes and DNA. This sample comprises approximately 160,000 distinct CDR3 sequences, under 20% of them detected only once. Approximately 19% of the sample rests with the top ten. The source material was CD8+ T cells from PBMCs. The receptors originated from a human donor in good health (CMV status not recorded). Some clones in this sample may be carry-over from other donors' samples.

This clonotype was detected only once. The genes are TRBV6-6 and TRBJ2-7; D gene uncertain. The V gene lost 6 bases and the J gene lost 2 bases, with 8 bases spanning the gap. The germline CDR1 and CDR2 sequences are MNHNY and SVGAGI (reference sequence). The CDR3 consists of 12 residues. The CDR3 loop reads CASSGPTYEQYF. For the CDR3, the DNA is TGTGCCAGCAGCGGACCAACCTACGAGCAGTACTTC.

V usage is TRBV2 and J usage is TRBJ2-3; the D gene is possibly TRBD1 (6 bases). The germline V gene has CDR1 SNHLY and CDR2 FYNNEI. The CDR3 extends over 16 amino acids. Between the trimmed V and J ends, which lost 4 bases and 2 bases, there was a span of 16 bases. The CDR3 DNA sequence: TGTGCCAGCAGTGCCCGGGACATCCGCTACACAGATACGCAGTATTTT. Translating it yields CASSARDIRYTDTQYF. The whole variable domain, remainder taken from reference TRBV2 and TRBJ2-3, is EPEVTQTPSHQVTQMGQEVILRCVPISNHLYFYWYRQILGQKVEFLVSFYNNEISEKSEIFDDQFSVERPDGSNFTLKIRSTKLEDSAMYFCASSARDIRYTDTQYFGPGTRLTVL.

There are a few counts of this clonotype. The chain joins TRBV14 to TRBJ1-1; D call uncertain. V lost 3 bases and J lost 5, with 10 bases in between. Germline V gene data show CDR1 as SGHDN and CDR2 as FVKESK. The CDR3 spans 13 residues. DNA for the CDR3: TGTGCCAGCAGCCATGTGACGAAGACTGAAGCTTTCTTT. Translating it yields CASSHVTKTEAFF.

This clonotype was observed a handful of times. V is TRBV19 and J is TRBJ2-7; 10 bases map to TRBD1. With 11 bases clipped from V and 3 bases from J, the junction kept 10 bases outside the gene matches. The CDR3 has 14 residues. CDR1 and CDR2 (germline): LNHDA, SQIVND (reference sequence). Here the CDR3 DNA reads TGTGCCTCGGGACAGGGGTTCGGAGACTACGAGCAGTACTTC. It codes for CASGQGFGDYEQYF. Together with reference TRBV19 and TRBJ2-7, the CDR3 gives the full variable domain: DGGITQSPKYLFRKEGQNVTLSCEQNLNHDAMYWYRQDPGQGLRLIYYSQIVNDFQKGDIAEGYSVSREKKESFPLTVTSAQKNPTAFYLCASGQGFGDYEQYFGPGTRLTVT.

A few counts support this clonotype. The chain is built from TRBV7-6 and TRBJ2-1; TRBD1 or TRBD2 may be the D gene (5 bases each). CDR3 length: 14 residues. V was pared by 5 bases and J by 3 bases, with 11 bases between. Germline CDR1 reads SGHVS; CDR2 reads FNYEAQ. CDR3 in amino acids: CASSRRDLYNEQFF. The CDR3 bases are TGTGCCAGCAGCCGAAGGGACCTCTACAATGAGCAGTTCTTC.

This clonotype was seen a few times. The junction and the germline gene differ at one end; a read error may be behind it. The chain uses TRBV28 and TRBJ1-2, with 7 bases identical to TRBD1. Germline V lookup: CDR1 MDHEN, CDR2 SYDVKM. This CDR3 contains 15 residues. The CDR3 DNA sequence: TGTGTCAGCAGTAAACCGGGACAGACAAACTATGGCTACACCTTC. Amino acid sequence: CVSSKPGQTNYGYTF.

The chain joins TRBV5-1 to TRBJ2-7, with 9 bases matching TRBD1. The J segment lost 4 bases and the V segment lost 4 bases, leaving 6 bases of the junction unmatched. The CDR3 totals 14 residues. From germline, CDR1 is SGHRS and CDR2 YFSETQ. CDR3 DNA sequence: TGCGCCAGCAGCCGCCGGGACAGGGAATACGAGCAGTACTTC. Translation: CASSRRDREYEQYF.

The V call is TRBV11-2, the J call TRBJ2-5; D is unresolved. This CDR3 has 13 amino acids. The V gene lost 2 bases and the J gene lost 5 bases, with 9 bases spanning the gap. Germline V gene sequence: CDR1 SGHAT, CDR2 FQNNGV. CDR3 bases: TGTGCCAGCAGCTTATCGGCTAGTGAGACCCAGTACTTC. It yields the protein CASSLSASETQYF.

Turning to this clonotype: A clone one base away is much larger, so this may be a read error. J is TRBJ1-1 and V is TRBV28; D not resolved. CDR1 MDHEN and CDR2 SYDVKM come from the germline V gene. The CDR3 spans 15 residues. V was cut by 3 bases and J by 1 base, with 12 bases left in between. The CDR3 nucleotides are TGTGCCAGCAGTTTCCCGCGGGCAGGGAACACTGAAGCTTTCTTT. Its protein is CASSFPRAGNTEAFF.

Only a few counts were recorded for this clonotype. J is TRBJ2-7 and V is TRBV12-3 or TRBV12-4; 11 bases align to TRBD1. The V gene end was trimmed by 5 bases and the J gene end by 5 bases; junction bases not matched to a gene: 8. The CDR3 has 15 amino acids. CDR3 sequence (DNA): TGTGCCAGCAGTGGGGGACAGGGGGGAGGAGACGAGCAGTACTTC. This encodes CASSGGQGGGDEQYF.

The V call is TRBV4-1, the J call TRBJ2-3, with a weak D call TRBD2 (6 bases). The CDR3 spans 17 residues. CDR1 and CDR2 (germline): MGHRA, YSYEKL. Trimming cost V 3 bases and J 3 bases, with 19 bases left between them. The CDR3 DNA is TGCGCCAGCAGCCACCCTACGGCGGGGCTTAGGACAGATACGCAGTATTTT. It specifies CASSHPTAGLRTDTQYF.

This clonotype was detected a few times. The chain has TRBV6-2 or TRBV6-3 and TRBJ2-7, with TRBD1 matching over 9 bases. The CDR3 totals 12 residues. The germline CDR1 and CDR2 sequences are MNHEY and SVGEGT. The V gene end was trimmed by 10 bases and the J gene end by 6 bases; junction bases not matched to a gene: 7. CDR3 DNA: TGTGCCACCAAGCAGACAGGGGGCGAGCAGTACTTC. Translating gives CATKQTGGEQYF.

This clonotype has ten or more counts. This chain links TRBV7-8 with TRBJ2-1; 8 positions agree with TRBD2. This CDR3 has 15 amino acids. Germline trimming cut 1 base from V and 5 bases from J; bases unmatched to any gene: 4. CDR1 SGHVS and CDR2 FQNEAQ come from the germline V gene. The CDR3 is CASSLDTGGNNEQFF. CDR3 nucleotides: TGTGCCAGCAGCTTAGACACGGGAGGGAACAATGAGCAGTTCTTC.

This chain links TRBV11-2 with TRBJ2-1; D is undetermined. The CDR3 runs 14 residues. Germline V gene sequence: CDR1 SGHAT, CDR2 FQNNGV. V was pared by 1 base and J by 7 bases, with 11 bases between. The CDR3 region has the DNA TGTGCCAGCAGCTTAGTGGCTCTGGGAAATGAGCAGTTCTTC. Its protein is CASSLVALGNEQFF.

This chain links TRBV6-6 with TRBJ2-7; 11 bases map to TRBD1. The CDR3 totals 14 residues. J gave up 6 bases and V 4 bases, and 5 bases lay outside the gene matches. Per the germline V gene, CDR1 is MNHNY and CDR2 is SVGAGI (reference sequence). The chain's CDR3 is CASSWTGGSSEQYF. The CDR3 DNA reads TGTGCCAGCAGTTGGACAGGGGGCTCCAGCGAGCAGTACTTC.

The CDR3, as DNA: TGTGCCAGCAGCGATACGGGACAGATGAACACTGAAGCTTTCTTT. It specifies CASSDTGQMNTEAFF. The chain links TRBV6-2 or TRBV6-3 to TRBJ1-1, with TRBD1 identical over 7 bases. CDR1 and CDR2 (germline): MNHEY, SVGEGT. This CDR3 is 15 amino acids long. After removal of 6 bases from V and 0 bases from J, the junction contained 7 bases not matched to a gene.

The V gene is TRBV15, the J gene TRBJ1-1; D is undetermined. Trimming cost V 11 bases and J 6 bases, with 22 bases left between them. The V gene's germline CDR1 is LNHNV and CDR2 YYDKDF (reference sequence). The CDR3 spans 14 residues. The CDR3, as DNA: TGTGCCTCCCGTTCGGGGAGGGTTCGGGCTGAAGCTTTCTTT. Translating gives CASRSGRVRAEAFF.

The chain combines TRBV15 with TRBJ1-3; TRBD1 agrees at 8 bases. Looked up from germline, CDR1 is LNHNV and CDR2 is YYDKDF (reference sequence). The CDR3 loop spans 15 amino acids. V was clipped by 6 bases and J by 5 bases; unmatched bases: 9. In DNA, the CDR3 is TGTGCCACCAGAGGCGGACAGGGCCGTCGAAACACCATATATTTT. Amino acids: CATRGGQGRRNTIYF.

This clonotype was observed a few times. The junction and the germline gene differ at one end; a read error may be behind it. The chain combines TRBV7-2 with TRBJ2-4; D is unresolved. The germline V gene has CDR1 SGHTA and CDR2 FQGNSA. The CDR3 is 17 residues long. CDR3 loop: CASSLNFLDSAKNSQYF. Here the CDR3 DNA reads TGTGCCAGCAGCTTAAATTTTCTAGACTCAGCCAAAAACAGTCAGTACTTC.

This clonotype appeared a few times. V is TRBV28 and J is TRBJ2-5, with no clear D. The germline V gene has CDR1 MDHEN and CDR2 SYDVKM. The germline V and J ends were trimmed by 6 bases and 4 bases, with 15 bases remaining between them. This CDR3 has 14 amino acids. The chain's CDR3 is CASSFDPRPETQYF. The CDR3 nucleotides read TGTGCCAGCAGCTTTGATCCGAGGCCAGAGACCCAGTACTTC.

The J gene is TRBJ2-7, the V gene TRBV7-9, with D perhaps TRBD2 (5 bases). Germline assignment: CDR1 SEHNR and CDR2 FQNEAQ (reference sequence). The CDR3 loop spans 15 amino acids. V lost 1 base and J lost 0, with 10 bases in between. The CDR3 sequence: CASSLVVGNSYEQYF. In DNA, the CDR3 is TGTGCCAGCAGCTTAGTCGTCGGGAACTCCTACGAGCAGTACTTC.

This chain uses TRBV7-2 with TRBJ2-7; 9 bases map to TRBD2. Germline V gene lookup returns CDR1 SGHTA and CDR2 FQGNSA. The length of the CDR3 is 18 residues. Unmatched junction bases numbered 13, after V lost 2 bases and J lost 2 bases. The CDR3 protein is CASSLSSGAIPAPYEQYF. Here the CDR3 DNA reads TGTGCCAGCAGCTTATCTAGCGGGGCTATCCCCGCTCCCTACGAGCAGTACTTC.

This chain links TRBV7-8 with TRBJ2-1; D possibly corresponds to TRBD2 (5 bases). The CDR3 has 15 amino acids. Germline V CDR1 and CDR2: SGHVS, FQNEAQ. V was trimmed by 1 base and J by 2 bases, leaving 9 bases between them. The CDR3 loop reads CASSLGGSAYNEQFF. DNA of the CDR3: TGTGCCAGCAGCTTAGGTGGGAGCGCCTACAATGAGCAGTTCTTC.

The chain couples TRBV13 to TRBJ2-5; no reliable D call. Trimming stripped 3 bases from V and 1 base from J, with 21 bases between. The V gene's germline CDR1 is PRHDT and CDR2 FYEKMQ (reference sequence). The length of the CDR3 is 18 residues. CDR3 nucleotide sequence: TGTGCCAGCAGCTTCCCCTCAATACCCTCTCAGATCCAAGAGACCCAGTACTTC. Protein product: CASSFPSIPSQIQETQYF.

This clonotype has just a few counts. Here the CDR3 reads CASSSGTGGSPLHF. DNA of the CDR3: TGTGCCAGCAGTTCCGGGACAGGAGGTTCACCCCTCCACTTT. The chain combines TRBV25-1 with TRBJ1-6, with 8 bases that match TRBD1. Germline assignment: CDR1 MGHDK and CDR2 SYGVNS. Losses at the gene ends were 5 bases for V and 9 bases for J; bases not matched to a gene: 6. This CDR3 contains 14 residues.

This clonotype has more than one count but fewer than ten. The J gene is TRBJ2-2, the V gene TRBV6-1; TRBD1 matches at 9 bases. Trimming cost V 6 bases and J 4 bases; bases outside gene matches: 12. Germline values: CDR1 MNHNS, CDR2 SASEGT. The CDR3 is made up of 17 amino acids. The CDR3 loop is CASSENPQGAGTGELFF. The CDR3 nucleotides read TGTGCCAGCAGCGAAAACCCACAGGGGGCGGGCACCGGGGAGCTGTTTTTT.

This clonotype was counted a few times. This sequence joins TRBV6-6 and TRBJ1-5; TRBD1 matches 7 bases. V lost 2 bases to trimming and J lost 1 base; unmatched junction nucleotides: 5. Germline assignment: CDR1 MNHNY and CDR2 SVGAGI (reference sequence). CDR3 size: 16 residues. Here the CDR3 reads CASSYKGAGSNQPQHF. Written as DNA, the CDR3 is TGTGCCAGCAGTTACAAGGGGGCGGGGAGCAATCAGCCCCAGCATTTT.